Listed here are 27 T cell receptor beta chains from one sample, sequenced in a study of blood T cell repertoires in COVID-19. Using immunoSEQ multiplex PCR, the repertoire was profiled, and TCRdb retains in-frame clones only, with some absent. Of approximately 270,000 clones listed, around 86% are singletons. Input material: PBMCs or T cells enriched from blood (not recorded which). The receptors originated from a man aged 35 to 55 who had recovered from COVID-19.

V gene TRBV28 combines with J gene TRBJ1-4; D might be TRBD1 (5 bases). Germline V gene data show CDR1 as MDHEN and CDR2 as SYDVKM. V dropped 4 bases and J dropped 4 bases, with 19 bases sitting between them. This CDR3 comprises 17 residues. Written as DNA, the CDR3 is TGTGCCAGCAGTTCTCTTTTCGGGTCACAGGATAATGAAAAACTGTTTTTT. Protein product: CASSSLFGSQDNEKLFF.

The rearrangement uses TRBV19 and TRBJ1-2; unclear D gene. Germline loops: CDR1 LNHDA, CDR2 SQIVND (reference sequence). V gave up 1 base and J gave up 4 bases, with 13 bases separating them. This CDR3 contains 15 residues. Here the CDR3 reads CASSIGRLTAYGYTF. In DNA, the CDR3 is TGTGCCAGTAGTATAGGTAGGCTGACTGCCTATGGCTACACCTTC.

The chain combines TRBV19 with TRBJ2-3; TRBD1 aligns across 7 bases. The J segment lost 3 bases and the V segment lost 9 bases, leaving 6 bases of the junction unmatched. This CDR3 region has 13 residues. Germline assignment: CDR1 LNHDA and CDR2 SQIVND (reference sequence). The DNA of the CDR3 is TGTGCCAGCCGACAGGGTGGGACAGATACGCAGTATTTT. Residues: CASRQGGTDTQYF.

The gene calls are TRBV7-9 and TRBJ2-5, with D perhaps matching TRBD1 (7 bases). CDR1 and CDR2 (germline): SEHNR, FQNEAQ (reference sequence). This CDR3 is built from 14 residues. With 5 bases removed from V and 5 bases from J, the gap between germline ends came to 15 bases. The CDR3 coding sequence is TGTGCCAGCAGCGTTCACAGGGGAGGCGAGACCCAGTACTTC. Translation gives CASSVHRGGETQYF.

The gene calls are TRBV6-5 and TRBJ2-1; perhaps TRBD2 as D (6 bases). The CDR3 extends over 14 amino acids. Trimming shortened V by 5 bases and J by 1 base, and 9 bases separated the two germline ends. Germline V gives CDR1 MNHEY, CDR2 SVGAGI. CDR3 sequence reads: CASSNGRSYNEQFF. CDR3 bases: TGTGCCAGCAGTAACGGGAGATCCTACAATGAGCAGTTCTTC.

The CDR3 is CASSPRGVKLFF. In DNA, the CDR3 is TGTGCCAGCAGCCCCCGCGGGGTAAAACTGTTTTTT. This sequence joins TRBV7-9 and TRBJ1-4; D ambiguous. With 5 bases removed from V and 10 bases from J, the gap between germline ends came to 11 bases. Per the germline V gene, CDR1 is SEHNR and CDR2 is FQNEAQ (reference sequence). The CDR3 covers 12 residues.

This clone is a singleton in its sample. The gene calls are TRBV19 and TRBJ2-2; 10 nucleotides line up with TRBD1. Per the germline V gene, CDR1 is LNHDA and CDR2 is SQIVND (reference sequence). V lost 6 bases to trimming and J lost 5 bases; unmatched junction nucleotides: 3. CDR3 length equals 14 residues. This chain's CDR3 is CASSGTGETGELFF. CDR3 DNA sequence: TGTGCCAGTAGCGGGACAGGGGAAACCGGGGAGCTGTTTTTT.

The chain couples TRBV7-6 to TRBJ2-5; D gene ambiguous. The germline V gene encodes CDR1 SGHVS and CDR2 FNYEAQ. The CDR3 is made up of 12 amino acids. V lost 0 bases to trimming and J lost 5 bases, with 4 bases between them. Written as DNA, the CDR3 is TGTGCCAGCAGCTTAGCCCAGGAGACCCAGTACTTC. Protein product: CASSLAQETQYF. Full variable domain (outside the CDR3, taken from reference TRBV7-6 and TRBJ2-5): GAGVSQSPRYKVTKRGQDVALRCDPISGHVSLYWYRQALGQGPEFLTYFNYEAQQDKSGLPNDRFSAERPEGSISTLTIQRTEQRDSAMYRCASSLAQETQYFGPGTRLLVL.

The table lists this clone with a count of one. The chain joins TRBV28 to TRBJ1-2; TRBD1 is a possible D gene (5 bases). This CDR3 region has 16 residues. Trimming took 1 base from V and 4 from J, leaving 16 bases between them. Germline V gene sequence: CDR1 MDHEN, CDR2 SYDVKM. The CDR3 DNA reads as TGTGCCAGCAGTTTATCCCCGGCAGGGCGGACCTATGGCTACACCTTC. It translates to CASSLSPAGRTYGYTF.

The CDR3 region is CASTQDSSYNEQFF. Written as DNA, the CDR3 is TGTGCCAGCACCCAGGACAGTTCCTACAATGAGCAGTTCTTC. The chain links TRBV21-1 to TRBJ2-1; the table's TRBD1 call for D was not verified on the DNA. TRBV21-1 is listed as a pseudogene. The CDR3 has 14 amino acids.

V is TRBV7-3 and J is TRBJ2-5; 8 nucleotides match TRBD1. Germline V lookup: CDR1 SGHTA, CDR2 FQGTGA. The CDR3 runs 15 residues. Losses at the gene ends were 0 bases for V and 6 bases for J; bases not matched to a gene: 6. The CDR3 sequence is CASSLTPGGEKTQYF. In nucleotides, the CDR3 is TGTGCCAGCAGCTTAACTCCAGGGGGCGAGAAGACCCAGTACTTC.

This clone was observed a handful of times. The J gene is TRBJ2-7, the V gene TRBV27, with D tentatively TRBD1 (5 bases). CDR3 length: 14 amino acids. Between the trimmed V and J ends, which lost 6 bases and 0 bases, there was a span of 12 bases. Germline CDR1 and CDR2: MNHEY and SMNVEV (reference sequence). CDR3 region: CASSKETVSYEQYF. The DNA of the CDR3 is TGTGCCAGCAGCAAGGAGACAGTCTCCTACGAGCAGTACTTC.

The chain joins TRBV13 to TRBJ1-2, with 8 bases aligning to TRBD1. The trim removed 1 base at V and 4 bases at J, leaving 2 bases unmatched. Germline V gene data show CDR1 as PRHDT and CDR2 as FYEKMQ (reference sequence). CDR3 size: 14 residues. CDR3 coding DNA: TGTGCCAGCAGCTTAGAGGGACAGGTCTATGGCTACACCTTC. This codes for CASSLEGQVYGYTF. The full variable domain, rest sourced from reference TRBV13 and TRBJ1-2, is AAGVIQSPRHLIKEKRETATLKCYPIPRHDTVYWYQQGPGQDPQFLISFYEKMQSDKGSIPDRFSAQQFSDYHSELNMSSLELGDSALYFCASSLEGQVYGYTFGSGTRLTVV.

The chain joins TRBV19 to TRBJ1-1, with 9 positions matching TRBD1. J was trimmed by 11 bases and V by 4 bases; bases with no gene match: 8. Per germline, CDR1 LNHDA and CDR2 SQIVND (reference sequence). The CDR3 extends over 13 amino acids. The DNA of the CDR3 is TGTGCCAGTAGTACGGGGACAGGGAGCCCCGCTTTCTTT. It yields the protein CASSTGTGSPAFF.

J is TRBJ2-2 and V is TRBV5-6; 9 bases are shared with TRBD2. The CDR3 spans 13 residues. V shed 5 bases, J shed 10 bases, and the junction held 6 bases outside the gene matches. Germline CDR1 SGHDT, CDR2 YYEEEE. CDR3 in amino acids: CASRRGGAVELFF. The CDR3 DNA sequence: TGTGCCAGCAGGCGCGGGGGGGCGGTGGAGCTGTTTTTT.

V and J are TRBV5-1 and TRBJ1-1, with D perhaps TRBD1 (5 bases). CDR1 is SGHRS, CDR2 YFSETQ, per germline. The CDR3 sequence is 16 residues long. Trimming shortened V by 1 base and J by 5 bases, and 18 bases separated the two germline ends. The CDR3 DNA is TGCGCCAGCAGCTTGTCCGGGGGATTAGGTAGAACTGAAGCTTTCTTT. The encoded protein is CASSLSGGLGRTEAFF. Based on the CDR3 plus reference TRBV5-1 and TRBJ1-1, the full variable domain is KAGVTQTPRYLIKTRGQQVTLSCSPISGHRSVSWYQQTPGQGLQFLFEYFSETQRNKGNFPGRFSGRQFSNSRSEMNVSTLELGDSALYLCASSLSGGLGRTEAFFGQGTRLTVV.

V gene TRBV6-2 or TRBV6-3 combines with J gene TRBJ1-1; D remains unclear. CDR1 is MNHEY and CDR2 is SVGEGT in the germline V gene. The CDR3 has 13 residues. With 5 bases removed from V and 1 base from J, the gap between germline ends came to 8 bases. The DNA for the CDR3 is TGTGCCAGCAGTGCCGACTGGAACACTGAAGCTTTCTTT. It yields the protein CASSADWNTEAFF.

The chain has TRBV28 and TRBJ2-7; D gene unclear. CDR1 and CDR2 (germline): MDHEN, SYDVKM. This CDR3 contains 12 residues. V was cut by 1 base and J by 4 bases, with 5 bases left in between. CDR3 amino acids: CASSLFPYEQYF. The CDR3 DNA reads TGTGCCAGCAGTTTATTCCCATACGAGCAGTACTTC.

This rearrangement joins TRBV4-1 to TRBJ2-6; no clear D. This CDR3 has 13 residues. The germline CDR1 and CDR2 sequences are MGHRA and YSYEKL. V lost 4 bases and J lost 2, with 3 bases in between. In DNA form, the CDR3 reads TGCGCCAGCAGCCCCACTGGGGCCAACGTCCTGACTTTC. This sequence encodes CASSPTGANVLTF.

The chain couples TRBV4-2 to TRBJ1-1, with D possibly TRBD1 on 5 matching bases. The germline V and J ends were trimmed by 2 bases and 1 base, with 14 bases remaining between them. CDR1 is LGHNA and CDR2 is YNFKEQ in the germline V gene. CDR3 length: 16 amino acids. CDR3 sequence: CASSQFPQGGNTEAFF. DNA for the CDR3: TGTGCCAGCAGCCAATTCCCCCAGGGAGGGAACACTGAAGCTTTCTTT.

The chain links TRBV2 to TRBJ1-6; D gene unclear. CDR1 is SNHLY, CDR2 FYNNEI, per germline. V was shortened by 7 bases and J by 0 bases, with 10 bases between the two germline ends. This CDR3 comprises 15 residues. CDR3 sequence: CASMMWSSYNSPLHF. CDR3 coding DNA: TGTGCCAGCATGATGTGGAGCTCCTATAATTCACCCCTCCACTTT.

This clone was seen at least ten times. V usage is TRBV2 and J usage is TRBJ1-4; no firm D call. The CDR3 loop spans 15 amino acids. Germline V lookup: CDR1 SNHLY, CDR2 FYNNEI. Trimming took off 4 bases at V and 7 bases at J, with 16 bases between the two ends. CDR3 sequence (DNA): TGTGCCAGCAGTGGGGGAGGAGGGATCGGTGAAAAACTGTTTTTT. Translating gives CASSGGGGIGEKLFF.

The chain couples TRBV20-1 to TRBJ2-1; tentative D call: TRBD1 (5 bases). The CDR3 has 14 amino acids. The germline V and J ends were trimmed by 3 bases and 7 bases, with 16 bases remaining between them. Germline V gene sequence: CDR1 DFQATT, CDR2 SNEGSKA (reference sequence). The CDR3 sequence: CSASSLGRANEQFF. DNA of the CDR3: TGCAGTGCTAGTTCATTGGGCAGGGCAAATGAGCAGTTCTTC.

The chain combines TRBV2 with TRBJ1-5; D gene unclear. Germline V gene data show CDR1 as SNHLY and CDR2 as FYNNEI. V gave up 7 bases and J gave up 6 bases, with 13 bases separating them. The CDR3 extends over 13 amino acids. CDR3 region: CASTPGIGQPQHF. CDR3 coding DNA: TGTGCCAGCACGCCGGGGATCGGTCAGCCCCAGCATTTT.

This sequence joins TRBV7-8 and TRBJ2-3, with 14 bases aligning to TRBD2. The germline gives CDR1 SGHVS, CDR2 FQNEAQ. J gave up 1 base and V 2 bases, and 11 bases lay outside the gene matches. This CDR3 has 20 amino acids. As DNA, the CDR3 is TGTGCCAGCAGCTTATACCCGGGACTAGCGGGGGTTTCCCGCACAGATACGCAGTATTTT. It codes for CASSLYPGLAGVSRTDTQYF. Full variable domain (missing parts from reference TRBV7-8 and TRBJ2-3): GAGVSQSPRYKVAKRGQDVALRCDPISGHVSLFWYQQALGQGPEFLTYFQNEAQLDKSGLPSDRFFAERPEGSVSTLKIQRTQQEDSAVYLCASSLYPGLAGVSRTDTQYFGPGTRLTVL.

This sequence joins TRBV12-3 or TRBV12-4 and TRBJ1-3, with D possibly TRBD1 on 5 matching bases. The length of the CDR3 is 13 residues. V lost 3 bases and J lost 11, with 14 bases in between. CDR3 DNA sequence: TGTGCCAGCAGTTTTGACGGGGGGAGCCCCATATATTTT. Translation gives CASSFDGGSPIYF.

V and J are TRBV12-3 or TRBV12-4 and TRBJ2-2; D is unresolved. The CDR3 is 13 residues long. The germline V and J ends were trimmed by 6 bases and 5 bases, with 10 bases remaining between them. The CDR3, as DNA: TGTGCCAGCAGACCTGCTCGGACCGGGGAGCTGTTTTTT. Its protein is CASRPARTGELFF.